This T cell receptor beta chain was profiled in a study of CD8+CD57+ T cells in acquired aplastic anemia. This CDR3 region has 16 residues. The germline CDR1 and CDR2 sequences are SGHRS and YFSETQ. Losses at the gene ends were 5 bases for V and 4 bases for J; bases not matched to a gene: 5. Profiling that covered TCR beta VDJ and CDR3 relied on genomic DNA as its template. Each CDR3 protein is one row after TCRdb ran MiXCR on the reads. The top ten hold 25% to 35% of the sample, which has 110,000 or so distinct CDR3 sequences, roughly 55% seen once. The sequenced patients had an expansion of CD8+CD57+ cells seen by flow cytometry. In its sample, this clonotype was seen once.

This sequence joins TRBV5-1 and TRBJ2-1, with 14 bases matching TRBD2. Sequenced material: sorted CD4+, CD8+, or CD8+CD57+ T cells (not recorded which) from PBMCs. The TCR was taken from a human donor with aplastic anemia. CDR3 in amino acids: CASRGTSGGPYNEQFF. Written as DNA, the CDR3 is TGCGCCAGCAGGGGGACTAGCGGGGGACCTTACAATGAGCAGTTCTTC.